The entry below describes one T cell receptor (beta chain). Its antigen is unidentified. The data originate from a study of PD-L1 blockade in urothelial cancer. Looking at the study overall: Blood drawn 3 weeks (second dose) and 6 weeks after treatment start was analyzed. Study-level findings and limits: A pretreatment blood TCR clonality that fell below the median predicted better progression-free and overall survival. Those with durable benefit had larger increases in tumor-associated blood clones at 3 weeks.

V dropped 3 bases and J dropped 2 bases, with 12 bases sitting between them. The CDR3 totals 15 residues. CDR1 and CDR2 (germline): MNHEY, SMNVEV (reference sequence). Patient sample counts ranged from 1 to 8, pretreatment and on-treatment. Sequenced by immunoSEQ multiplex PCR; TCRdb stores in-frame clones only, minus some. The sample yields 80,000 to 100,000 clones, about 81% seen once. The rearrangement links TRBV27 to TRBJ2-3; possible D gene TRBD1, 6 bases. The sequence derives from a man between 65 and 85 years old with urothelial cancer. Sequencing was performed on PBMCs, taken around atezolizumab (anti-PD-L1) treatment. The CDR3 coding sequence is TGTGCCAGCAGTTTTGTGGGGGCTAACACAGATACGCAGTATTTT. The encoded protein is CASSFVGANTDTQYF.